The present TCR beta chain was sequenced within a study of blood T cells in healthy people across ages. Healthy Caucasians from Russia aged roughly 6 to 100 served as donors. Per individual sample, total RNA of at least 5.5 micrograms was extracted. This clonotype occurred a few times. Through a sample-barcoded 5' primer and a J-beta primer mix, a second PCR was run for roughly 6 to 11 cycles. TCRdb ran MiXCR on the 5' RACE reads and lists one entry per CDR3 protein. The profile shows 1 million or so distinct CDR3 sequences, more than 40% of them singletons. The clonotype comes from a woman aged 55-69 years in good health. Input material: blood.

In DNA form, the CDR3 reads TGCAGCGTTGAAGGTGGGGGGAGCTGGGAGACCCAGTACTTC. Translating gives CSVEGGGSWETQYF. The chain combines TRBV29-1 with TRBJ2-5, with D tentatively TRBD2 (6 bases). Germline assignment: CDR1 SQVTM and CDR2 ANQGSEA. The CDR3 spans 14 residues. V shed 1 base and J shed 5 bases, with 14 bases lying between them.